This is a list of T cell receptor beta chains from one sample in a study of blood T cells in healthy people across ages. TCRdb analysed the 5' RACE reads with MiXCR anew, one entry per CDR3 protein. The sample carries 1.5 million to 2 million distinct CDR3 sequences, roughly 52% recorded once. Sequenced sample: blood. The origin of the receptors is a woman in her 40s in good health. The CDR3 runs from the conserved cysteine through the conserved F or W. The D gene is left open where the match is weak. Clone size is stated in some rows and not others, as once, few, many or a class when expanded.

>TRBJ2-1|TRBV5-1|few|.
CASSNHVGDEQFF
TGCGCCAGCAGCAATCACGTGGGAGATGAGCAGTTCTTC
>TRBJ2-1|TRBV5-1|.|TRBD2
CASSLAGTRSTNEQFF
TGCGCCAGCAGCCTGGCCGGGACTAGATCTACGAATGAGCAGTTCTTC
>TRBJ2-7|TRBV4-3|.|TRBD1
CASSQDGDSNEQYF
TGCGCCAGCAGCCAAGATGGGGACAGCAATGAGCAGTACTTC
>TRBJ1-4|TRBV28|many|.
CASSLSTKPKLFF
TGTGCCAGCAGTTTATCGACTAAACCTAAACTGTTTTTT
>TRBJ2-4|TRBV7-2|.|TRBD2
CASSLSGGIDKNIQYF
TGTGCCAGCAGCCTAAGCGGGGGGATAGACAAAAACATTCAGTACTTC
>TRBJ2-7|TRBV12-3/TRBV12-4|.|.
CASSSENYEQYF
TGTGCCAGCAGTTCGGAAAACTACGAGCAGTACTTC
>TRBJ2-3|TRBV29-1|.|.
CSVDYDGAGRRTDTQYF
TGCAGCGTTGATTACGACGGGGCTGGCCGGCGCACAGATACGCAGTATTTT
>TRBJ2-5|TRBV20-1|once|TRBD2
CSASSSGGIQVNEQYF
TGCAGTGCCAGTAGTAGCGGGGGCATCCAGGTCAATGAGCAGTACTTC
>TRBJ2-4|TRBV20-1|.|.
CSARDRVRSDGGQYF
TGCAGTGCTAGGGACAGAGTTCGATCAGACGGGGGGCAGTACTTC
>TRBJ2-7|TRBV9|.|.
CASSGTRTYEQYF
TGTGCCAGCAGCGGGACCCGGACCTACGAGCAGTACTTC
>TRBJ2-5|TRBV10-1|.|.
CASSEFKGTTYEQYF
TGCGCCAGCAGTGAGTTTAAGGGGACGACGTATGAGCAGTACTTC
>TRBJ2-5|TRBV20-1|few|.
CSAAPGMASAPETQYF
TGCAGTGCCGCCCCGGGGATGGCTAGCGCCCCAGAGACCCAGTACTTC
>TRBJ1-2|TRBV20-1|.|.
CSAPDRNSNYGYTF
TGCAGTGCTCCAGACAGGAACTCAAACTATGGCTACACCTTC
>TRBJ2-1|TRBV29-1|many|TRBD2
CSASGKRGDRVGLNEQFF
TGCAGCGCCTCGGGGAAGCGGGGGGACCGAGTTGGTTTGAATGAGCAGTTCTTC
>TRBJ2-5|TRBV27|.|.
CASSLTQDQESQYF
TGTGCCAGCAGTTTAACGCAAGACCAAGAGTCCCAGTACTTC
>TRBJ2-1|TRBV6-5|few|.
CASSYSFGEGSSNEQFF
TGTGCCAGCAGTTACTCTTTCGGCGAGGGGTCCTCCAATGAGCAGTTCTTC
>TRBJ2-1|TRBV20-1|.|TRBD2
CSATHVAGWGLNEQFF
TGCAGTGCTACTCATGTAGCGGGGTGGGGTTTGAATGAGCAGTTCTTC
>TRBJ2-7|TRBV7-2|few|TRBD2
CASSGRLAASSYEQYF
TGTGCCAGCAGCGGGAGACTAGCGGCAAGCTCCTACGAGCAGTACTTC
>TRBJ2-3|TRBV28|.|.
CASSLLYGGIDTQYF
TGTGCCAGCAGTCTCCTTTACGGGGGCATAGATACGCAGTATTTT
>TRBJ2-5|TRBV20-1|.|.
CSTFRTGRGIETQYF
TGCAGTACTTTTCGGACGGGCCGAGGAATCGAGACCCAGTACTTC
>TRBJ2-1|TRBV3-1|.|TRBD2
CASSHSLLAGTLNEQFF
TGTGCCAGCAGCCATAGTTTACTAGCGGGTACCCTCAATGAGCAGTTCTTC
>TRBJ2-7|TRBV9|.|.
CASSPGTRREQYF
TGTGCCAGCAGCCCGGGGACAAGACGCGAGCAGTACTTC
>TRBJ1-1|TRBV10-3|.|TRBD1
CAIRGQVENTEAFF
TGTGCCATCAGGGGACAGGTGGAGAACACTGAAGCTTTCTTT
>TRBJ1-2|TRBV27|.|.
CASSPTRGGIYGYTF
TGTGCCAGCAGTCCCACGAGGGGGGGAATCTATGGCTACACCTTC
>TRBJ1-1|TRBV15|.|TRBD1
CATSRSPTGTSTEAFF
TGTGCCACCAGCAGATCCCCGACAGGGACCTCCACTGAAGCTTTCTTT
>TRBJ1-2|TRBV5-1|few|.
CASSPPSQGRDGYTF
TGCGCCAGCAGCCCCCCCTCCCAAGGGAGAGATGGCTACACCTTC
>TRBJ2-5|TRBV6-5|.|.
CASSPKGLAQETQYF
TGTGCCAGCAGTCCAAAGGGGCTAGCGCAAGAGACCCAGTACTTC
>TRBJ2-3|TRBV7-2|few|TRBD2
CASSASGGAADTQYF
TGTGCCAGCTCCGCTAGCGGGGGGGCTGCAGATACGCAGTATTTT
>TRBJ1-2|TRBV6-2/TRBV6-3|.|TRBD1
CASSLAGGQGYTF
TGTGCCAGCAGCCTGGCAGGGGGCCAAGGCTACACCTTC
>TRBJ2-3|TRBV7-9|.|TRBD1
CASTKRGDRVGPDTQYF
TGTGCCAGCACCAAGAGGGGGGACAGGGTGGGCCCAGATACGCAGTATTTT
>TRBJ2-3|TRBV9|.|TRBD1
CASSVEDRPPRHTQYF
TGTGCCAGCAGCGTAGAGGACAGGCCCCCCCGGCATACGCAGTATTTT
>TRBJ2-1|TRBV4-1|.|.
CASRGPNQETQFF
TGCGCCAGCCGTGGACCAAATCAAGAGACCCAGTTCTTC
>TRBJ2-7|TRBV7-9|once|TRBD2
CASSISGETGEQYF
TGTGCCAGCAGCATCAGCGGGGAAACGGGCGAGCAGTACTTC
>TRBJ2-7|TRBV2|few|.
CASLRDGGLQYF
TGTGCCAGCCTCCGGGACGGGGGATTGCAGTACTTC